This paragraph reports one TCR beta chain. The V gene lost 2 bases and the J gene lost 4 bases, with 3 bases spanning the gap. The germline V gene has CDR1 LGHDT and CDR2 YNNKEL (reference sequence). The CDR3 length is 12 residues. The data belong to a study of blood T cell repertoires in COVID-19. Study at large: Donors in the United States, Italy and Spain gave samples during acute or convalescent COVID-19. The cDNA or gDNA used as material had been derived from T cells, B-cell-depleted T cells, or PBMCs.

Authors' processing steps: Researchers report that nucleated cell counts were estimated from reference gene primer amplification. The table came from immunoSEQ multiplex PCR; TCRdb's copy has only in-frame clones and leaves some out. The V and J calls and clone size were taken over from that table, and D and trimming were inferred from the DNA. The table includes some 64,000 clones, around 80% detected once. The receptor comes from a woman of 80 years or more with active or convalescent COVID-19. The sample was peripheral blood. The chain has TRBV3-1 (or the pseudogene TRBV3-2) and TRBJ1-5; D not resolved. CDR3 DNA: TGTGCCAGCAGCCAACCTAATCAGCCCCAGCATTTT. This translates into CASSQPNQPQHF.